This T cell receptor beta chain came from a study of CD8+ T cells in alopecia areata. Concerning this clone itself: Antigen: not known.

As to treatment: oral pan-JAK inhibitor, 5-10 mg twice daily. In germline, CDR1 is LNHNV, CDR2 YYDKDF (reference sequence). V was clipped by 3 bases and J by 2 bases; unmatched bases: 11. This CDR3 contains 18 residues. Study observations and caveats: Links between baseline CD8+ expansion and response need larger treated cohorts. Treatment with tofacitinib significantly lowered scalp clonality and reduced expanded CD8+ clones among the top 100. Many of the expanded lesional clones endured in scalp and blood while on tofacitinib. TCRs were shared less clearly across patients than in mice, possibly for HLA-related reasons.

Following extraction, RNA underwent reverse transcription to cDNA, which served as the sequencing template. Here immunoSEQ multiplex PCR was the method, and the copy in TCRdb shows in-frame clones only, minus some. The sample includes about 210,000 clones, approximately 57% seen only once; the top ten take 1.5% to 2%. This material consisted of CD4+ T cells sorted from blood, taken at week 4, from a patient treated with tofacitinib. This chain connects TRBV15 to TRBJ2-3; 10 positions match TRBD2. This clonotype was sampled from a human donor with alopecia areata. The CDR3 loop reads CATSRGDLAGVHTDTQYF. The CDR3 bases are TGTGCCACCAGCAGGGGAGACCTAGCGGGGGTACACACAGATACGCAGTATTTT.